Here is one T cell receptor (beta chain) with its context. Its cognate antigen is unknown. This sample is drawn from a study of T cell responses to AZD1222 COVID-19 vaccine. Only in-frame clones appear in the TCRdb table, and some are missing; sequencing was by immunoSEQ multiplex PCR. The repertoire includes tens of thousands of clones, just over 85% of them detected once, and approximately 10% sits in the top ten. Study results and limitations: CD4 TCRs covered the whole spike, strongest at regions 160-218 and 743-854. Clonal diversity was possibly underestimated; the donors were predominantly white British and more often female. All repertoire sampling was performed exclusively after the peak T cell response. At baseline, seropositivity was found in only a handful of AZD1222 recipients.

The CDR3 sequence is 16 residues long. Trimming cost V 5 bases and J 4 bases; bases outside gene matches: 13. CDR1 is MNHEY and CDR2 is SMNVEV in the germline V gene (reference sequence). The sequenced sample was peripheral blood, obtained on day 0 of MenACWY control vaccination. The receptor's source is an adult in good health. The chain is built from TRBV27 and TRBJ1-2, with 7 bases fitting TRBD1. DNA of the CDR3: TGTGCCAGCAGTCCCCGTGGATGGGACAGATCCTATGGCTACACCTTC. This codes for CASSPRGWDRSYGYTF.